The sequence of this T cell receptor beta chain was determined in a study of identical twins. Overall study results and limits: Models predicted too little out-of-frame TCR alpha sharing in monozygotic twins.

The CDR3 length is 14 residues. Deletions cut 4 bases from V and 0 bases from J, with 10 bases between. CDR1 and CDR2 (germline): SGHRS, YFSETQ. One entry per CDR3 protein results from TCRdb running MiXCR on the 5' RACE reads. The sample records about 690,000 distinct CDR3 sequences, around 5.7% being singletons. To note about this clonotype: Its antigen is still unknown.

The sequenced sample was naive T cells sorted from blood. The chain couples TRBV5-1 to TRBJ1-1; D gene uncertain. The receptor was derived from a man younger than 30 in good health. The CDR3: CASSPVLVNTEAFF. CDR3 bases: TGCGCCAGCAGCCCGGTTTTGGTGAACACTGAAGCTTTCTTT.